The clone carrying this TCR beta chain was seen a single time. Each participant's cohort was designated according to participant-reported clinical history. The data are from a study of blood T cell repertoires in COVID-19. Study overall: Acute and convalescent COVID-19 samples came from the United States, Italy and Spain.

The V gene end was trimmed by 1 base and the J gene end by 5 bases; junction bases not matched to a gene: 6. This CDR3 region has 16 residues. CDR1 is SEHNR and CDR2 is FQNEAQ in the germline V gene (reference sequence). The method was immunoSEQ multiplex PCR; TCRdb's version includes in-frame clones alone and lacks a portion of them. This table has roughly 220,000 clones, roughly 84% appearing once. The chain carries TRBV7-9 and TRBJ2-1; 9 bases line up with TRBD2. The receptor was derived from a woman between 40 and 50 years old who had recovered from COVID-19. The sample taken for sequencing was PBMCs or T cells enriched from blood (not recorded which). The CDR3 DNA follows: TGTGCCAGCAGCTTAGAGACTAGCGGCATCCACAATGAGCAGTTCTTC. The encoded protein is CASSLETSGIHNEQFF.